Listed here are 30 T cell receptor beta chains from one sample, sequenced in a study of cytomegalovirus exposure and HLA in healthy donors. The PCR used 60 Vbeta and 13 Jbeta primers. Only in-frame clones appear in the TCRdb table, and some are missing; sequencing was by immunoSEQ multiplex PCR. This repertoire shows approximately 240,000 clones, around four fifths found once; its top ten account for approximately 0.5%. Material: PBMCs. Source of these receptors: a woman aged 40 to 50 in good health and CMV-seronegative.

The chain employs TRBV5-1 and TRBJ1-4; 7 bases match TRBD1. V trimming: 4 bases; J trimming: 4 bases; junction bases outside the gene matches: 4. There are 14 residues in the CDR3. Germline assignment: CDR1 SGHRS and CDR2 YFSETQ. The CDR3 nucleotides read TGCGCCAGCAGCCGGGACAGCCGTAATGAAAAACTGTTTTTT. It is translated as CASSRDSRNEKLFF.

The CDR3 nucleotides are TGTGCCAGCAGCTTAGACGGTTTCTCTGGAAACACCATATATTTT. Translation gives CASSLDGFSGNTIYF. The rearrangement links TRBV11-2 to TRBJ1-3; D remains ambiguous. CDR1 is SGHAT and CDR2 is FQNNGV in the germline V gene. The length of the CDR3 is 15 residues. Trimming removed 0 bases at V and 0 bases at J, with 6 bases between. The full variable domain, in which reference TRBV11-2 and TRBJ1-3 provide the parts outside the CDR3, is EAGVAQSPRYKIIEKRQSVAFWCNPISGHATLYWYQQILGQGPKLLIQFQNNGVVDDSQLPKDRFSAERLKGVDSTLKIQPAKLEDSAVYLCASSLDGFSGNTIYFGEGSWLTVV.

Of note for this clone: One junction end does not reproduce the germline sequence, and a read error may be involved. The rearrangement links TRBV5-6 to TRBJ2-6, with D tentatively TRBD1 or TRBD2 (6 bases each). In germline, CDR1 is SGHDT, CDR2 YYEEEE. This CDR3 region has 17 residues. CDR3 protein: CASGLGAGPAGANVLTF. In DNA, the CDR3 is TGTGCCAGCGGCTTGGGGGCGGGGCCCGCTGGGGCCAACGTCCTGACTTTC.

The V gene is TRBV21-1, the J gene TRBJ1-5. TRBV21-1 is listed as a pseudogene. The CDR3 covers 14 residues. The CDR3 DNA is TGTGCCAGTAGAACCGGGGGGGGCAATCAGCCCCAGCATTTT. Its translation: CASRTGGGNQPQHF.

This chain connects TRBV6-6 to TRBJ2-7; 10 bases are shared with TRBD1. With V trimmed by 7 bases and J by 5 bases, 8 bases remained unmatched. CDR1 MNHNY and CDR2 SVGAGI come from the germline V gene (reference sequence). CDR3 length equals 14 residues. In DNA form, the CDR3 reads TGTGCCAGCAAATCGGGACAGGGGTCCCACGAGCAGTACTTC. Its protein product is CASKSGQGSHEQYF.

The chain is built from TRBV18 and TRBJ2-5, with TRBD1 as a possible D gene (6 bases). Germline lookup yields CDR1 KGHSH and CDR2 LQKENI. The CDR3 spans 14 residues. Trimming took off 6 bases at V and 2 bases at J, with 13 bases between the two ends. The CDR3 DNA reads TGTGCCAGCTCCGGGCGGACAGTTCAAGAGACCCAGTACTTC. Translated, it gives CASSGRTVQETQYF.

J is TRBJ1-1 and V is TRBV7-8; D is unresolved. Germline assignment: CDR1 SGHVS and CDR2 FQNEAQ. The germline V and J ends were trimmed by 3 bases and 2 bases, with 10 bases remaining between them. There are 14 residues in the CDR3. The DNA for the CDR3 is TGTGCCAGCAGCTTCTACAGAACTAACACTGAAGCTTTCTTT. It specifies CASSFYRTNTEAFF. The entire variable domain, with the rest obtained from reference TRBV7-8 and TRBJ1-1, is as follows: GAGVSQSPRYKVAKRGQDVALRCDPISGHVSLFWYQQALGQGPEFLTYFQNEAQLDKSGLPSDRFFAERPEGSVSTLKIQRTQQEDSAVYLCASSFYRTNTEAFFGQGTRLTVV.

This clone was observed once. The chain joins TRBV5-5 to TRBJ1-6, with D possibly being TRBD1 (5 bases). The length of the CDR3 is 17 residues. From germline, CDR1 is SGHKS and CDR2 YYEKEE (reference sequence). V was clipped by 1 base and J by 6 bases, with 17 bases between them. For the CDR3, the DNA is TGTGCCAGCAGCTTGCGGGGGTTTTATCGGCTTAATTCACCCCTCCACTTT. Translation gives CASSLRGFYRLNSPLHF.

The chain carries TRBV4-1 and TRBJ2-3; the D gene is possibly TRBD1 (6 bases). V was shortened by 1 base and J by 2 bases, with 10 bases between the two germline ends. The CDR3 runs 15 residues. CDR1 is MGHRA, CDR2 YSYEKL, per germline. DNA of the CDR3: TGCGCCAGCAGCCAAGGGACAGACGACACAGATACGCAGTATTTT. Translated: CASSQGTDDTDTQYF.

The J gene is TRBJ2-7, the V gene TRBV9, with D possibly being TRBD1 (6 bases). Germline V gene sequence: CDR1 SGDLS, CDR2 YYNGEE. This CDR3 region has 14 residues. Trimming cost V 4 bases and J 4 bases, with 15 bases left between them. The CDR3 DNA reads TGTGCCAGCAGCCTCTCAGGGGCAGCTTACGAGCAGTACTTC. This encodes CASSLSGAAYEQYF.

This chain links TRBV9 with TRBJ2-1; D gene uncertain. Per the germline V gene, CDR1 is SGDLS and CDR2 is YYNGEE. Trimming stripped 4 bases from V and 3 bases from J, with 11 bases between. The CDR3 length is 14 residues. Written as DNA, the CDR3 is TGTGCCAGCAGCCTCCAAGCAAACTACAATGAGCAGTTCTTC. Amino acid sequence: CASSLQANYNEQFF.

This chain links TRBV7-6 with TRBJ1-1, with D maybe TRBD1 (6 bases). The CDR3 has 18 residues. CDR1 SGHVS and CDR2 FNYEAQ come from the germline V gene. V shed 1 base and J shed 0 bases, with 18 bases lying between them. The CDR3 coding sequence is TGTGCCAGCAGCTTAGAGGGGTTGGGGGGGCGAGTGAACACTGAAGCTTTCTTT. Translating gives CASSLEGLGGRVNTEAFF.

The chain links TRBV5-6 to TRBJ1-5; 7 bases map to TRBD1. CDR1 is SGHDT and CDR2 is YYEEEE in the germline V gene. This CDR3 contains 15 residues. With V trimmed by 1 base and J by 4 bases, 5 bases remained unmatched. The CDR3 region has the DNA TGTGCCAGCAGCTTGAGAGGGGGCAGTAATCAGCCCCAGCATTTT. Its protein product is CASSLRGGSNQPQHF.

This chain links TRBV18 with TRBJ1-2; maybe TRBD1 (6 bases). V shed 3 bases and J shed 4 bases, with 12 bases lying between them. CDR3 length equals 14 residues. CDR1 is KGHSH and CDR2 is LQKENI in the germline V gene. CDR3: CASSPTGIGYGYTF. The CDR3 nucleotides are TGTGCCAGCTCACCTACAGGGATTGGCTATGGCTACACCTTC.

The chain joins TRBV10-3 to TRBJ1-2; no reliable D call. Germline CDR1 reads ENHRY; CDR2 reads SYGVKD. V was shortened by 3 bases and J by 3 bases, with 11 bases between the two germline ends. The CDR3 covers 14 residues. CDR3 in DNA: TGTGCCATCAGTGATCGCGTCTTGGACTATGGCTACACCTTC. This gives the protein CAISDRVLDYGYTF.

This sequence joins TRBV7-9 and TRBJ2-7; 9 positions agree with TRBD1. V lost 3 bases, J lost 4 bases, and 4 bases stayed unmatched. Germline V gene sequence: CDR1 SEHNR, CDR2 FQNEAQ (reference sequence). The CDR3 length is 14 residues. CDR3 in DNA: TGTGCCAGCAGCTTGACAGGGGGGATTTACGAGCAGTACTTC. Translated, it gives CASSLTGGIYEQYF.

The CDR3 DNA reads TGTGCCAGCAGCTTATTCGCTGGACAGAATTCACCCCTCCACTTT. Its translation: CASSLFAGQNSPLHF. The chain is built from TRBV7-3 and TRBJ1-6, with D maybe TRBD1 (6 bases). The CDR3 loop spans 15 amino acids. Trimming removed 2 bases from V and 7 bases from J, with 12 bases in between. CDR1 is SGHTA and CDR2 is FQGTGA in the germline V gene. Together with reference TRBV7-3 and TRBJ1-6, the CDR3 gives the full variable domain: GAGVSQTPSNKVTEKGKYVELRCDPISGHTALYWYRQSLGQGPEFLIYFQGTGAADDSGLPNDRFFAVRPEGSVSTLKIQRTERGDSAVYLCASSLFAGQNSPLHFGNGTRLTVT.

This clone occurred once. The chain links TRBV5-4 to TRBJ1-2, with D possibly being TRBD1 (5 bases). Germline V gene lookup returns CDR1 SGHNT and CDR2 YYREEE (reference sequence). V lost 1 base and J lost 6, with 16 bases in between. The CDR3 extends over 15 amino acids. CDR3 sequence: CASSLPGVLLDGYTF. The DNA for the CDR3 is TGTGCCAGCAGCTTGCCGGGGGTTTTACTAGATGGCTACACCTTC.

This sequence joins TRBV4-3 and TRBJ2-2; TRBD2 is a possible D gene (5 bases). Looked up from germline, CDR1 is LGHNA and CDR2 is YSLEER. V dropped 1 base and J dropped 4 bases, with 13 bases sitting between them. The CDR3 is 16 amino acids. The CDR3 loop reads CASSQGTSGGTGELFF. In DNA, the CDR3 is TGCGCCAGCAGCCAAGGAACTAGTGGAGGCACCGGGGAGCTGTTTTTT.

The rearrangement links TRBV10-2 to TRBJ2-2, with D possibly being TRBD2 (7 bases). Germline CDR1 reads WSHSY; CDR2 reads SAAADI. The CDR3 sequence is 14 residues long. V was trimmed by 0 bases and J by 8 bases, leaving 10 bases between them. For the CDR3, the DNA is TGCGCCAGCAGTGAGTCCGGGGGGCCTGGGGAGCTGTTTTTT. Translating gives CASSESGGPGELFF.

The chain employs TRBV11-2 and TRBJ1-1, with TRBD1 as a possible D gene (5 bases). The CDR3 totals 16 residues. The V and J ends lost 5 bases and 3 bases respectively, with 19 bases between them. Germline CDR1 and CDR2: SGHAT and FQNNGV. CDR3 nucleotide sequence: TGTGCCAGCAGCCTAACAGGAGGGCTTGGGGACACTGAAGCTTTCTTT. Its translation: CASSLTGGLGDTEAFF.

The chain uses TRBV2 and TRBJ1-5; D remains unclear. CDR3 size: 12 residues. Trimming shortened V by 8 bases and J by 4 bases, and 9 bases separated the two germline ends. Per the germline V gene, CDR1 is SNHLY and CDR2 is FYNNEI. This CDR3 reads CASSRRNQPQHF. For the CDR3, the DNA is TGTGCCAGCTCTCGGCGGAATCAGCCCCAGCATTTT.

This chain connects TRBV18 to TRBJ1-4; 7 positions match TRBD1. Trimming cost V 6 bases and J 7 bases; bases outside gene matches: 11. The CDR3 runs to 15 residues. Germline CDR1 reads KGHSH; CDR2 reads LQKENI. CDR3 sequence: CASSAATGSGEKLFF. The CDR3 DNA is TGTGCCAGCTCCGCTGCGACAGGGTCGGGTGAAAAACTGTTTTTT.

The chain joins TRBV9 to TRBJ2-7, with TRBD1 as a possible D gene (6 bases). V was trimmed by 3 bases and J by 4 bases, leaving 14 bases between them. CDR1 and CDR2 from the germline V gene are SGDLS and YYNGEE. The CDR3 loop spans 14 amino acids. The CDR3: CASSAGDGGYEQYF. The CDR3 nucleotides are TGTGCCAGCAGCGCAGGGGACGGTGGATACGAGCAGTACTTC.

CDR3 sequence: CASSSPGLGYEQFF. In DNA, the CDR3 is TGTGCCAGCAGTTCACCGGGACTAGGCTATGAGCAGTTCTTC. This chain links TRBV28 with TRBJ2-1; 8 bases are a match to TRBD2. The CDR3 has 14 amino acids. The ends lost 4 bases at V and 8 bases at J; junction bases unmatched: 7. The germline V gene encodes CDR1 MDHEN and CDR2 SYDVKM.

This sequence joins TRBV19 and TRBJ1-6, with a tentative D call TRBD1 (6 bases). CDR3 length: 15 residues. Germline V gene lookup returns CDR1 LNHDA and CDR2 SQIVND (reference sequence). V lost 4 bases and J lost 3, with 10 bases in between. CDR3 in amino acids: CASSTGQFYNSPLHF. For the CDR3, the DNA is TGTGCCAGTAGTACCGGACAGTTCTATAATTCACCCCTCCACTTT.

This clone was found once. The chain is built from TRBV19 and TRBJ2-7; a weak D match, TRBD2 (6 bases). The V end was cut by 5 bases, the J end by 6 bases, with 23 bases between. The CDR3 runs to 16 residues. Looked up from germline, CDR1 is LNHDA and CDR2 is SQIVND (reference sequence). CDR3 amino acids: CASSPNGVLGGLEQYF. The CDR3 DNA sequence: TGTGCCAGTAGTCCAAACGGGGTCCTGGGGGGACTCGAGCAGTACTTC.

The rearrangement joins TRBV5-1 to TRBJ2-3, with 11 bases identical to TRBD2. The V gene end was trimmed by 0 bases and the J gene end by 9 bases; junction bases not matched to a gene: 12. This CDR3 contains 17 residues. The V gene's germline CDR1 is SGHRS and CDR2 YFSETQ. In DNA, the CDR3 is TGCGCCAGCAGCTTGGGGGCCACTAGCGGGGGCCATGAGACGCAGTATTTT. It specifies CASSLGATSGGHETQYF.

The chain is built from TRBV5-1 and TRBJ2-2, with TRBD1 as a possible D gene (5 bases). Germline values: CDR1 SGHRS, CDR2 YFSETQ. V lost 0 bases and J 9 bases, leaving 9 bases between the germline ends. The CDR3 length is 13 residues. The CDR3, as DNA: TGCGCCAGCAGCTTGGACAGGATCAGGGAGCTGTTTTTT. Translated: CASSLDRIRELFF.

The chain links TRBV7-2 to TRBJ1-2; 10 positions agree with TRBD1. In germline, CDR1 is SGHTA, CDR2 FQGNSA. Trimming removed 5 bases from V and 7 bases from J; junction bases left unmatched: 10. The CDR3 extends over 15 amino acids. The CDR3 DNA follows: TGTGCCAGCAGCCTCCAGACAGGGGGCTCGAGTGGCTACACCTTC. This encodes CASSLQTGGSSGYTF.